In its sample, the clone carrying this TCR beta chain was seen a few times. Its antigen is currently unknown. The germline gene is not matched at one end of the junction; a read error may be the cause. The sample comes from a study of early T cells in non-severe SARS-CoV-2 infection. Across the whole study: Unpaired chains resulted from sequencing bulk RNA of unsorted whole blood. Study findings and constraints: VDJdb matching favored anti-spike CD8 responses, missing private and CD4 specificities.

The CDR3 spans 16 residues. Looked up from germline, CDR1 is SSHAT and CDR2 is FNYEAQ (reference sequence). As part of library construction, unique molecular identifiers were attached to individual cDNA molecules. TCRdb re-called the 5' RACE reads with MiXCR, one entry per CDR3 protein. The sample has some 85,000 distinct CDR3 sequences, around 15% seen once. Sequenced: whole blood. This sequence originates from an adult who was a healthcare worker with PCR-confirmed SARS-CoV-2 infection or an uninfected control (not recorded which). The chain has TRBV7-7 and TRBJ2-5; 11 bases agree with TRBD2. In DNA form, the CDR3 reads TGTGCTAGCAGCTCTCTTAGCGGGGGGGCCCGGGAGACCCAGTACTTC. Protein sequence: CASSSLSGGARETQYF.